The text below deals with one T cell receptor beta chain. The sample is drawn from a study of blood T cell repertoires in COVID-19. Some clones are missing from TCRdb's copy, which holds only in-frame ones; the method was immunoSEQ multiplex PCR. This table has around 220,000 clones, around nine tenths appearing once. Germline CDR1 and CDR2: LNHDA and SQIVND (reference sequence). V trimming: 3 bases; J trimming: 8 bases; junction bases outside the gene matches: 6. The CDR3 is made up of 14 amino acids. The receptor was derived from a woman between 40 and 50 years old who had recovered from COVID-19. Sequencing was performed on peripheral blood. V usage is TRBV19 and J usage is TRBJ2-1; 8 bases map to TRBD1. This chain's CDR3 is CASSIRTGLYEQFF. The CDR3 DNA reads as TGTGCCAGTAGTATTCGGACAGGGTTGTATGAGCAGTTCTTC.